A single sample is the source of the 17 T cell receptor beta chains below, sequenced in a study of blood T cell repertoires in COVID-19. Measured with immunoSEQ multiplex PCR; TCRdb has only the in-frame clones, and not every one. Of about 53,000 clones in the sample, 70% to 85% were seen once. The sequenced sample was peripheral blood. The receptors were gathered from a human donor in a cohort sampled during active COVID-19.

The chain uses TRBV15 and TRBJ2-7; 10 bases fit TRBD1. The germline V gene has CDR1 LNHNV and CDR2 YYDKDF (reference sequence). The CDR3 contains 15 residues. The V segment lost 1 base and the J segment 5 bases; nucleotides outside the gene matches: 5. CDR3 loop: CATSRVGQGIHEQYF. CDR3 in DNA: TGTGCCACCAGCAGAGTGGGACAGGGGATCCACGAGCAGTACTTC.

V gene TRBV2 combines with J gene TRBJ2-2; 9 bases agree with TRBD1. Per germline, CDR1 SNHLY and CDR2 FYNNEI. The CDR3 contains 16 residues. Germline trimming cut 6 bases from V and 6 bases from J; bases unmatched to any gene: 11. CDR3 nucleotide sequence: TGTGCCAGCAGGGGGGGGACAGGGCCTTTTTCCGGGGAGCTGTTTTTT. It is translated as CASRGGTGPFSGELFF.

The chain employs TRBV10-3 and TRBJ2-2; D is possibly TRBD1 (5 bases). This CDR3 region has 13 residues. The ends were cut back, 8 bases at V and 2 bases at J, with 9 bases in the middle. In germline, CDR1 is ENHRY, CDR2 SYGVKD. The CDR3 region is CAIGDSNTGELFF. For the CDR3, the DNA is TGTGCCATCGGAGACAGTAACACCGGGGAGCTGTTTTTT.

In DNA, the CDR3 is TGTGCCAGCTCACCCGAGACAGCTTCCACAGATACGCAGTATTTT. It codes for CASSPETASTDTQYF. This chain uses TRBV18 with TRBJ2-3; weak D call: TRBD1 (5 bases). The CDR3 consists of 15 residues. V lost 3 bases and J lost 2, with 12 bases in between. Germline values: CDR1 KGHSH, CDR2 LQKENI. The variable domain in full, with the rest retrieved from reference TRBV18 and TRBJ2-3, is NAGVMQNPRHLVRRRGQEARLRCSPMKGHSHVYWYRQLPEEGLKFMVYLQKENIIDESGMPKERFSAEFPKEGPSILRIQQVVRGDSAAYFCASSPETASTDTQYFGPGTRLTVL.

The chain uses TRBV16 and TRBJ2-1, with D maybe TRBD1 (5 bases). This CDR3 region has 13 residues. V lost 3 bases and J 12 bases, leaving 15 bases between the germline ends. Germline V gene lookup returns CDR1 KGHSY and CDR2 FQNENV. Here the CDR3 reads CASSHDSRPLQFF. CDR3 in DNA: TGTGCCAGCAGCCACGACAGTCGGCCCTTGCAGTTCTTC.

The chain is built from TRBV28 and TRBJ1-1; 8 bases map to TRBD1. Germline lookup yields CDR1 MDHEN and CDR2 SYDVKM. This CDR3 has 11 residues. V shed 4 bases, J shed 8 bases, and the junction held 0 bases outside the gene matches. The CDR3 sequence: CASSWTGEAFF. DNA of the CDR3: TGTGCCAGCAGTTGGACAGGGGAAGCTTTCTTT. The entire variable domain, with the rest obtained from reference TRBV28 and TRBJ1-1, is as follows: DVKVTQSSRYLVKRTGEKVFLECVQDMDHENMFWYRQDPGLGLRLIYFSYDVKMKEKGDIPEGYSVSREKKERFSLILESASTNQTSMYLCASSWTGEAFFGQGTRLTVV.

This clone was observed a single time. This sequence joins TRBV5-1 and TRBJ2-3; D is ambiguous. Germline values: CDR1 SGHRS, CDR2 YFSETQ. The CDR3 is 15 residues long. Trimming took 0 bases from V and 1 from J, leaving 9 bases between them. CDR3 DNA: TGCGCCAGCAGCTTGGCGCAGCGCCGCACAGATACGCAGTATTTT. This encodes CASSLAQRRTDTQYF. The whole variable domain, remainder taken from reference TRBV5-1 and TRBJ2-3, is KAGVTQTPRYLIKTRGQQVTLSCSPISGHRSVSWYQQTPGQGLQFLFEYFSETQRNKGNFPGRFSGRQFSNSRSEMNVSTLELGDSALYLCASSLAQRRTDTQYFGPGTRLTVL.

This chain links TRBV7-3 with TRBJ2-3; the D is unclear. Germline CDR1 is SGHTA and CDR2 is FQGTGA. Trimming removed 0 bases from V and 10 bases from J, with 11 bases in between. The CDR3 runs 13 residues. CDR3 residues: CASSLTDSSAQYF. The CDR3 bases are TGTGCCAGCAGCTTAACGGATAGCTCGGCGCAGTATTTT.

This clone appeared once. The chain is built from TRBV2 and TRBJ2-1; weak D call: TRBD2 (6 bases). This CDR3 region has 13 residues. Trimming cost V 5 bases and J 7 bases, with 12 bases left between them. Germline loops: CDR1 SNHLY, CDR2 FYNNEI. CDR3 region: CASSRDSRNEQFF. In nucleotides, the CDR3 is TGTGCCAGCAGTCGGGACTCCAGGAATGAGCAGTTCTTC.

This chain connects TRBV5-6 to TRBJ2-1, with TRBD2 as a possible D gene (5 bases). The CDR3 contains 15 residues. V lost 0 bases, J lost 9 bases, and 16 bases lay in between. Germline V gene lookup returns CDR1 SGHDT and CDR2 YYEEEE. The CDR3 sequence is CASSLAQRRAGEQFF. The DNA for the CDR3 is TGTGCCAGCAGCTTGGCACAGAGACGTGCGGGTGAGCAGTTCTTC.

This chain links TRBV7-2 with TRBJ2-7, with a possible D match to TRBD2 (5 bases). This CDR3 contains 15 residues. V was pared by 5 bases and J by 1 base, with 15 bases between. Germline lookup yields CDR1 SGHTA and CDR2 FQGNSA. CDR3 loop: CASSAVGGRSYEQYF. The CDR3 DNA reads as TGTGCCAGCAGCGCCGTCGGAGGAAGGTCCTACGAGCAGTACTTC.

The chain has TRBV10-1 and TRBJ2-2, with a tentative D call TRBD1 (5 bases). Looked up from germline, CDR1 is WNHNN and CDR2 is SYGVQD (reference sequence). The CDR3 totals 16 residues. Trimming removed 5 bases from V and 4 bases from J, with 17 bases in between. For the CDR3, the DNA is TGCGCCAGCAGTCCCAGGGCCGGAACCCCCACCGGGGAGCTGTTTTTT. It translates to CASSPRAGTPTGELFF.

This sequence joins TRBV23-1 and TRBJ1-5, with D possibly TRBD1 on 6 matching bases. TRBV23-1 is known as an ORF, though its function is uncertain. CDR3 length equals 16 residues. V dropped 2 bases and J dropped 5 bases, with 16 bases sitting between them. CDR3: CASSQRDRFRYQPQHF. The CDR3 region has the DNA TGCGCCAGCAGTCAAAGAGACAGGTTCCGCTATCAGCCCCAGCATTTT.

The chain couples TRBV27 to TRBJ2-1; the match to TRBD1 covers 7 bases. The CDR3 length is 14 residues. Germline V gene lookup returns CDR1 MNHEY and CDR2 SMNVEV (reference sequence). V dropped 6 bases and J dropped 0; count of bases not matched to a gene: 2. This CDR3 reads CASRGQSSYNEQFF. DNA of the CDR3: TGTGCCAGCAGGGGACAGTCCTCCTACAATGAGCAGTTCTTC.

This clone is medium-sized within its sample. CDR3 sequence (DNA): TGTGCCAGCAGCGTGACAGGGGGCGGGTACACAGATACGCAGTATTTT. It yields the protein CASSVTGGGYTDTQYF. The chain recombines TRBV7-8 with TRBJ2-3; 10 nucleotides agree with TRBD1. Germline CDR1 SGHVS, CDR2 FQNEAQ. J was trimmed by 2 bases and V by 5 bases; bases with no gene match: 7. This CDR3 has 16 residues. Drawing the rest from reference TRBV7-8 and TRBJ2-3, the complete variable domain is GAGVSQSPRYKVAKRGQDVALRCDPISGHVSLFWYQQALGQGPEFLTYFQNEAQLDKSGLPSDRFFAERPEGSVSTLKIQRTQQEDSAVYLCASSVTGGGYTDTQYFGPGTRLTVL.

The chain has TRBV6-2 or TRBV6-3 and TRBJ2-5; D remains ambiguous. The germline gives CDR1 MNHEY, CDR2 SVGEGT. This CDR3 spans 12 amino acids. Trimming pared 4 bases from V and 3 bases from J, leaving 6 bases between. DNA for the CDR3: TGTGCCAGCAGTTCCAGTGAAGAGACCCAGTACTTC. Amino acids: CASSSSEETQYF.

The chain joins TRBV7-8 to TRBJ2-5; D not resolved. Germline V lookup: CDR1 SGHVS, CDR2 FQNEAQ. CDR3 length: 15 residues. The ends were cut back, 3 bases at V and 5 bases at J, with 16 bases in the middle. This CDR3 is CASSLRDLSRETQYF. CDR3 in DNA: TGTGCCAGCAGCTTGCGTGATCTCTCGCGGGAGACCCAGTACTTC. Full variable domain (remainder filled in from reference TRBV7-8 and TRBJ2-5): GAGVSQSPRYKVAKRGQDVALRCDPISGHVSLFWYQQALGQGPEFLTYFQNEAQLDKSGLPSDRFFAERPEGSVSTLKIQRTQQEDSAVYLCASSLRDLSRETQYFGPGTRLLVL.